The 14 T cell receptor beta chains below come from one sample, sequenced in a study of cytomegalovirus exposure and HLA in healthy donors. Primers included in the PCR were 60 Vbeta and 13 Jbeta primers. TCRdb keeps only in-frame clones here, not all; method: immunoSEQ multiplex PCR. The table has approximately 110,000 clones, about two thirds seen once. Specimen: PBMCs. The receptors shown here come from a man under 40 in good health and CMV-seropositive.

The chain links TRBV30 to TRBJ2-1; 9 bases are a match to TRBD1. In germline, CDR1 is GTSNPN, CDR2 SVGIG (reference sequence). V lost 2 bases to trimming and J lost 4 bases; unmatched junction nucleotides: 9. The CDR3 has 16 amino acids. The CDR3 protein is CAWSSKDRGNYNEQFF. The CDR3 bases are TGTGCCTGGAGTTCCAAGGACAGGGGAAATTACAATGAGCAGTTCTTC.

This clone was detected only a few times. The V call is TRBV5-1, the J call TRBJ2-7; 10 bases fit TRBD2. J gave up 2 bases and V 3 bases, and 17 bases lay outside the gene matches. Germline loops: CDR1 SGHRS, CDR2 YFSETQ. The CDR3 runs 19 residues. The CDR3 sequence is CASSWEASGGRRGAYEQYF. CDR3 bases: TGCGCCAGCAGCTGGGAGGCTAGCGGGGGCCGCCGGGGCGCCTACGAGCAGTACTTC. The whole variable domain, remainder taken from reference TRBV5-1 and TRBJ2-7, is KAGVTQTPRYLIKTRGQQVTLSCSPISGHRSVSWYQQTPGQGLQFLFEYFSETQRNKGNFPGRFSGRQFSNSRSEMNVSTLELGDSALYLCASSWEASGGRRGAYEQYFGPGTRLTVT.

J is TRBJ2-1 and V is TRBV7-2; 7 bases match TRBD2. Unmatched junction bases numbered 6, after V lost 7 bases and J lost 3 bases. This CDR3 spans 14 amino acids. The germline gives CDR1 SGHTA, CDR2 FQGNSA. The CDR3 here is CASTPGTNYNEQFF. The CDR3 DNA reads as TGTGCCAGCACCCCTGGGACTAACTACAATGAGCAGTTCTTC.

The rearrangement uses TRBV18 and TRBJ1-5, with 10 nucleotides matching TRBD1. After removal of 3 bases from V and 6 bases from J, the junction contained 8 bases not matched to a gene. The CDR3 runs to 16 residues. Germline V gene lookup returns CDR1 KGHSH and CDR2 LQKENI. In nucleotides, the CDR3 is TGTGCCAGCTCACCCCCGGGACAGGGGTCGGTTCAGCCCCAGCATTTT. Its protein product is CASSPPGQGSVQPQHF.

This clone was counted only a few times. The gene calls are TRBV19 and TRBJ2-1; 7 bases are a match to TRBD2. The CDR3 has 15 amino acids. The germline CDR1 and CDR2 sequences are LNHDA and SQIVND (reference sequence). V was clipped by 1 base and J by 9 bases; unmatched bases: 9. For the CDR3, the DNA is TGTGCCAGTAGTATAGTGGGGGGGACTGGGGGTGAGCAGTTCTTC. This codes for CASSIVGGTGGEQFF.

This chain joins TRBV4-1 and TRBJ1-2; D may be TRBD1 (5 bases). Trimming stripped 1 base from V and 8 bases from J, with 14 bases between. The CDR3 runs 14 residues. CDR1 is MGHRA and CDR2 is YSYEKL in the germline V gene. In DNA, the CDR3 is TGCGCCAGCAGCCAAGCCGGGGGGAAGGACGGCTACACCTTC. Protein sequence: CASSQAGGKDGYTF.

The genes are TRBV2 and TRBJ1-2; D might be TRBD1 (5 bases). From germline, CDR1 is SNHLY and CDR2 FYNNEI. The CDR3 consists of 12 residues. V was shortened by 6 bases and J by 8 bases, with 13 bases between the two germline ends. The CDR3 region is CASSLHRQGYTF. The DNA of the CDR3 is TGTGCCAGCAGCCTACATCGACAGGGCTACACCTTC.

This clone was found once. The CDR3 nucleotides read TGTGCCAGCAGTTCCGGGACAGGGATGCGAACGAACACTGAAGCTTTCTTT. Residues: CASSSGTGMRTNTEAFF. J is TRBJ1-1 and V is TRBV28, with 9 bases matching TRBD1. V shed 4 bases, J shed 1 base, and the junction held 10 bases outside the gene matches. The germline gives CDR1 MDHEN, CDR2 SYDVKM. This CDR3 spans 17 amino acids.

The chain joins TRBV13 to TRBJ1-6; 8 bases fit TRBD1. Unmatched junction bases numbered 10, after V lost 8 bases and J lost 10 bases. Germline assignment: CDR1 PRHDT and CDR2 FYEKMQ (reference sequence). There are 14 residues in the CDR3. Here the CDR3 reads CASQGQGRGSPLHF. For the CDR3, the DNA is TGTGCCAGCCAAGGACAGGGTAGAGGGTCACCCCTCCACTTT.

This clone turned up a few times. The chain joins TRBV5-1 to TRBJ2-1, with 12 bases lining up with TRBD2. CDR1 and CDR2 (germline): SGHRS, YFSETQ. The junction had 11 bases not matched to a gene; V was cut back by 0 bases and J by 13 bases. The CDR3 runs to 16 residues. Here the CDR3 DNA reads TGCGCCAGCAGCTTGGCGACTAGCGGGAGCCCACTATTACAGTTCTTC. Amino acid sequence: CASSLATSGSPLLQFF.

This chain connects TRBV13 to TRBJ2-5; a possible D gene is TRBD2 (5 bases). Deletions cut 5 bases from V and 4 bases from J, with 17 bases between. The germline gives CDR1 PRHDT, CDR2 FYEKMQ (reference sequence). This CDR3 is built from 15 residues. The CDR3 reads CASSPRGFLGETQYF. As DNA, the CDR3 is TGTGCCAGCAGCCCCCGAGGGTTTCTTGGAGAGACCCAGTACTTC. Complete variable domain (other parts from reference TRBV13 and TRBJ2-5): AAGVIQSPRHLIKEKRETATLKCYPIPRHDTVYWYQQGPGQDPQFLISFYEKMQSDKGSIPDRFSAQQFSDYHSELNMSSLELGDSALYFCASSPRGFLGETQYFGPGTRLLVL.

This clone was recorded only once. CDR3 in DNA: TGTGCCAGCAGCTTATGGGACAGGGACAACAATGAGCAGTTCTTC. As protein: CASSLWDRDNNEQFF. The chain uses TRBV7-3 and TRBJ2-1, with TRBD1 identical over 9 bases. V was clipped by 2 bases and J by 5 bases; unmatched bases: 4. The CDR3 sequence is 15 residues long. The germline V gene has CDR1 SGHTA and CDR2 FQGTGA.

In this sample, this clone turned up a few times. The V gene is TRBV7-2, the J gene TRBJ2-2, with 11 bases fitting TRBD2. This CDR3 comprises 17 residues. Germline V gene data show CDR1 as SGHTA and CDR2 as FQGNSA. Unmatched junction bases numbered 4, after V lost 3 bases and J lost 1 base. CDR3 residues: CASSLTSGTLNTGELFF. The CDR3 DNA sequence: TGTGCCAGCAGCTTGACTAGCGGGACATTGAACACCGGGGAGCTGTTTTTT.

The V and J genes are TRBV7-8 and TRBJ2-3, with TRBD2 as a possible D gene (7 bases). V was clipped by 4 bases and J by 3 bases, with 14 bases between them. The V gene's germline CDR1 is SGHVS and CDR2 FQNEAQ. The CDR3 covers 15 residues. CDR3 DNA sequence: TGTGCCAGCAGCTGGAGGGGGGGCCGGACAGATACGCAGTATTTT. The encoded protein is CASSWRGGRTDTQYF.